This T cell receptor beta chain derives from a study of identical twins. Addition of a universal primer site occurred through template switching, and cDNA carried unique molecular identifiers. TCRdb re-called the 5' RACE reads with MiXCR, one entry per CDR3 protein. The sample has roughly 1.6 million distinct CDR3 sequences; about 30% are singletons. General study points: In drawing conclusions, the study used cross-sectional statistical analysis and did not follow the same donors.

Every donor was a healthy Caucasian. Note on this clonotype: Its target is not known.

V lost 4 bases and J lost 7; bases outside the gene matches: 12. CDR3 length: 15 residues. Germline V gene sequence: CDR1 SGHRS, CDR2 YFSETQ. The J gene is TRBJ1-2, the V gene TRBV5-1; the match to TRBD1 covers 8 bases. The sequenced sample was cord blood. This TCR was recovered from a newborn girl in good health. CDR3 loop: CASSRPFGQGGGYTF. In DNA form, the CDR3 reads TGCGCCAGCAGCCGGCCCTTCGGACAGGGAGGTGGCTACACCTTC.